This entry lists 22 T cell receptor beta chains sequenced from one sample in a study of blood T cells in healthy people across ages. Then a second PCR, running roughly 7 to 11 cycles, was carried out with a sample-barcoded 5' primer and a J-beta primer mix. One entry per CDR3 protein, called by TCRdb with MiXCR from the 5' RACE reads. The sample lists about 780,000 distinct CDR3 sequences, around 50% occurring once. The sequencing sample was made of blood. Receptors were obtained from a man older than 75 in good health.

The rearrangement joins TRBV12-3 or TRBV12-4 to TRBJ2-1, with 9 nucleotides matching TRBD2. This CDR3 has 15 residues. J lost 10 bases, V lost 1 base, and 8 bases had no gene match. The CDR3 reads CASSLDRAGGGEQFF. CDR3 coding DNA: TGTGCCAGCAGTTTAGATCGAGCGGGAGGAGGAGAGCAGTTCTTC.

The rearrangement links TRBV7-9 to TRBJ2-5; D possibly corresponds to TRBD2 (5 bases). The CDR3 covers 14 residues. The V gene's germline CDR1 is SEHNR and CDR2 FQNEAQ (reference sequence). V lost 3 bases, J lost 5 bases, and 13 bases lay in between. CDR3 protein: CASSFTGSRETQYF. CDR3 nucleotides: TGTGCCAGCAGCTTCACGGGGAGCCGGGAGACCCAGTACTTC.

This clonotype was counted between two and nine times. The CDR3 region is CASSKGAEAFF. CDR3 DNA sequence: TGTGCCAGCAGCAAGGGGGCTGAAGCTTTCTTT. J is TRBJ1-1 and V is TRBV3-1, with D tentatively TRBD1 (6 bases). CDR1 and CDR2 from the germline V gene are LGHDT and YNNKEL (reference sequence). The CDR3 has 11 residues. V gave up 5 bases and J gave up 6 bases, with 7 bases separating them. Full variable domain (rest looked up from reference TRBV3-1 and TRBJ1-1): DTAVSQTPKYLVTQMGNDKSIKCEQNLGHDTMYWYKQDSKKFLKIMFSYNNKELIINETVPNRFSPKSPDKAHLNLHINSLELGDSAVYFCASSKGAEAFFGQGTRLTVV.

The chain combines TRBV7-3 with TRBJ2-7; no reliable D call. The germline CDR1 and CDR2 sequences are SGHTA and FQGTGA. CDR3 length equals 14 residues. Deletions cut 5 bases from V and 2 bases from J, with 13 bases between. CDR3 coding DNA: TGTGCCAGCAGCCCGGACCCGGGCGCCTACGAGCAGTACTTC. The encoded protein is CASSPDPGAYEQYF.

V is TRBV13 and J is TRBJ2-1; unclear D gene. The J call could be wrong; TRBJ2-7 is a better fit for the DNA end. Germline CDR1 PRHDT, CDR2 FYEKMQ (reference sequence). The CDR3 runs 15 residues. CDR3 in DNA: TGTGCCAGCAGCTTAAAAAGGCCCTCCTACAATGAGCAGTACTTC. Residues: CASSLKRPSYNEQYF.

This clonotype was recorded a few times. This rearrangement joins TRBV20-1 to TRBJ2-3; 11 nucleotides align to TRBD2. From germline, CDR1 is DFQATT and CDR2 SNEGSKA (reference sequence). This CDR3 is built from 16 residues. V was clipped by 3 bases and J by 5 bases; unmatched bases: 10. This CDR3 reads CSASSTSGSRRDTQYF. CDR3 nucleotide sequence: TGCAGTGCTAGTTCAACTAGCGGGAGCCGCAGAGATACGCAGTATTTT.

The chain couples TRBV18 to TRBJ1-1; no clear D gene. V was pared by 0 bases and J by 1 base, with 9 bases between. The CDR3 is 15 residues long. Germline V gene data show CDR1 as KGHSH and CDR2 as LQKENI. The CDR3 sequence: CASSPPRSENTEAFF. CDR3 bases: TGTGCCAGCTCACCACCGCGTTCGGAGAACACTGAAGCTTTCTTT.

CDR3 protein: CASSQAGGIYNEQFF. DNA of the CDR3: TGTGCCAGCAGCCAAGCAGGGGGGATCTACAATGAGCAGTTCTTC. V is TRBV3-1 and J is TRBJ2-1, with D possibly matching TRBD1 (7 bases). V was clipped by 1 base and J by 3 bases, with 10 bases between them. CDR1 is LGHDT, CDR2 YNNKEL, per germline (reference sequence). This CDR3 contains 15 residues.

This clonotype appeared a few times. The gene calls are TRBV5-6 and TRBJ2-1, with D uncertain. Per germline, CDR1 SGHDT and CDR2 YYEEEE. The V end lost 0 bases, the J end lost 3 bases, and 13 bases lay between the germline ends. The CDR3 runs to 16 residues. CDR3 in DNA: TGTGCCAGCAGCTTGGAGGCGGAGACCGGCTACAATGAGCAGTTCTTC. Its translation: CASSLEAETGYNEQFF.

The chain combines TRBV19 with TRBJ2-3; 13 bases map to TRBD2. Germline assignment: CDR1 LNHDA and CDR2 SQIVND (reference sequence). The ends lost 3 bases at V and 8 bases at J; junction bases unmatched: 8. CDR3 size: 16 residues. The CDR3: CASSIPLAGGPGTQYF. CDR3 nucleotide sequence: TGTGCCAGTAGTATCCCACTAGCGGGAGGGCCGGGTACGCAGTATTTT.

This clonotype was detected only a few times. The CDR3 loop is CASSQGGSETEQFF. The CDR3 DNA sequence: TGTGCCAGCAGCCAAGGCGGTAGCGAGACTGAGCAGTTCTTC. This chain connects TRBV4-2 to TRBJ2-1, with D perhaps matching TRBD2 (5 bases). V dropped 1 base and J dropped 9 bases, with 13 bases sitting between them. Germline CDR1 reads LGHNA; CDR2 reads YNFKEQ. The CDR3 covers 14 residues.

The CDR3 nucleotides read TGTGCCAGCAGTAAGTCTCTTCGGGCCAAAAACATTCAGTACTTC. It yields the protein CASSKSLRAKNIQYF. The chain employs TRBV2 and TRBJ2-4; D remains unclear. Germline-derived CDR1 and CDR2 are SNHLY and FYNNEI. The CDR3 consists of 15 residues. V was pared by 5 bases and J by 1 base, with 12 bases between. The full variable domain, with the rest looked up from reference TRBV2 and TRBJ2-4, is EPEVTQTPSHQVTQMGQEVILRCVPISNHLYFYWYRQILGQKVEFLVSFYNNEISEKSEIFDDQFSVERPDGSNFTLKIRSTKLEDSAMYFCASSKSLRAKNIQYFGAGTRLSVL.

The chain uses TRBV20-1 and TRBJ2-7; D is unresolved. V was cut by 3 bases and J by 5 bases, with 14 bases left in between. Germline V gives CDR1 DFQATT, CDR2 SNEGSKA (reference sequence). The CDR3 is made up of 13 amino acids. The DNA of the CDR3 is TGCAGTGCTAGGTTTCGCACGACAAACGAGCAGTACTTC. Amino acid sequence: CSARFRTTNEQYF.

This clonotype was counted only a few times. Compared with germline, one end of the junction differs, possibly owing to a read error. J is TRBJ2-3 and V is TRBV20-1, with 8 nucleotides matching TRBD2. The CDR3 has 14 amino acids. The germline gives CDR1 DFQATT, CDR2 SNEGSKA (reference sequence). The CDR3 loop is CSARGAGDTDTQYF. CDR3 DNA sequence: TGCAGTGCCAGAGGAGCGGGGGACACAGATACGCAGTATTTT.

This clonotype was counted at least ten times. This sequence joins TRBV29-1 and TRBJ2-1; 16 nucleotides align to TRBD2. Losses at the gene ends were 7 bases for V and 7 bases for J; bases not matched to a gene: 7. CDR1 is SQVTM, CDR2 ANQGSEA, per germline. The CDR3 loop spans 15 amino acids. Written as DNA, the CDR3 is TGCAGCGCCCAGGGACTAGCGGGAGGGGGGAATGAGCAGTTCTTC. It codes for CSAQGLAGGGNEQFF.

The chain links TRBV25-1 to TRBJ2-7; 10 nucleotides line up with TRBD1. The J call may be faulty, since TRBJ2-4 better matches the DNA end. This CDR3 is 14 amino acids long. Per the germline V gene, CDR1 is MGHDK and CDR2 is SYGVNS. The CDR3 reads CASSDPGQGHIQYF. The CDR3 DNA sequence: TGTGCCAGCAGTGATCCGGGACAGGGGCACATTCAGTACTTC.

CDR3 amino acids: CASRGLGYYTQYF. CDR3 bases: TGTGCCAGCAGGGGACTAGGATATTATACGCAGTATTTT. The chain recombines TRBV6-6 with TRBJ2-3; 8 nucleotides align to TRBD2. Germline-derived CDR1 and CDR2 are MNHNY and SVGAGI (reference sequence). The CDR3 spans 13 residues. V shed 6 bases and J 7 bases; nucleotides not matched to a gene: 6.

V and J are TRBV14 and TRBJ2-3; perhaps TRBD1 as D (8 bases). V lost 9 bases and J lost 3, with 37 bases in between. CDR3 length: 21 residues. Per the germline V gene, CDR1 is SGHDN and CDR2 is FVKESK. The CDR3 DNA sequence: TGTGCCAGTAGGGGCCCGGACAGGGAGCCTCGGACTAGGGGCCTGACAGATACGCAGTATTTT. Residues: CASRGPDREPRTRGLTDTQYF.

This clonotype was found a few times. The rearrangement joins TRBV5-6 to TRBJ1-1; possible D gene TRBD1, 5 bases. The CDR3 is 14 amino acids. Germline V gene data show CDR1 as SGHDT and CDR2 as YYEEEE. The V gene lost 7 bases and the J gene lost 5 bases, with 18 bases spanning the gap. CDR3 DNA: TGTGCCAGCCGGATGGGGGGTGGTAATACTGAAGCTTTCTTT. Residues: CASRMGGGNTEAFF.

V and J are TRBV5-1 and TRBJ2-5; TRBD1 agrees at 8 bases. This CDR3 is 15 amino acids long. V dropped 4 bases and J dropped 0; count of bases not matched to a gene: 5. Germline CDR1 is SGHRS and CDR2 is YFSETQ. The DNA of the CDR3 is TGCGCCAGCAGCCATGCAGGGGGCCACCAAGAGACCCAGTACTTC. This encodes CASSHAGGHQETQYF.

This chain links TRBV10-2 with TRBJ1-2; D uncertain. Per germline, CDR1 WSHSY and CDR2 SAAADI. The V and J ends lost 6 bases and 4 bases respectively, with 18 bases between them. This CDR3 comprises 15 residues. The CDR3 is CASSVAPNEGYGYTF. CDR3 sequence (DNA): TGCGCCAGCAGCGTGGCCCCCAACGAAGGCTATGGCTACACCTTC.

This sequence joins TRBV29-1 and TRBJ2-1, with 8 nucleotides matching TRBD2. V lost 3 bases to trimming and J lost 4 bases; unmatched junction nucleotides: 11. CDR1 and CDR2 (germline): SQVTM, ANQGSEA. The CDR3 is 16 amino acids. The CDR3: CSVDAPSLAGYNEQFF. DNA for the CDR3: TGCAGCGTTGACGCGCCTAGTCTAGCGGGTTACAATGAGCAGTTCTTC.